The next 26 T cell receptor beta chains were all read from a single sample in a study of T cell responses to AZD1222 COVID-19 vaccine. Generated by immunoSEQ multiplex PCR, the TCRdb table keeps only in-frame clones and is missing some. The data show approximately 110,000 clones, 92% seen once. Sequencing was performed on peripheral blood, taken 28 days after the second AZD1222 dose. Receptors were obtained from an adult who received the AZD1222 COVID-19 vaccine.

The V and J genes are TRBV28 and TRBJ1-1; TRBD1 aligns across 7 bases. Germline lookup yields CDR1 MDHEN and CDR2 SYDVKM. Unmatched junction bases numbered 9, after V lost 5 bases and J lost 3 bases. The CDR3 consists of 15 residues. CDR3 residues: CASSRQGRAYTEAFF. The CDR3 DNA reads as TGTGCCAGCAGTCGACAGGGCCGAGCGTACACTGAAGCTTTCTTT.

The gene calls are TRBV3-1 (or the pseudogene TRBV3-2) and TRBJ2-1, with D uncertain. V was shortened by 0 bases and J by 9 bases, with 9 bases between the two germline ends. The CDR3 runs 13 residues. Germline CDR1 reads LGHDT; CDR2 reads YNNKEL (reference sequence). CDR3 in amino acids: CASSQDMGTEQFF. The CDR3, as DNA: TGTGCCAGCAGCCAAGATATGGGAACTGAGCAGTTCTTC.

The V call is TRBV10-3, the J call TRBJ2-1, with 10 bases that match TRBD1. J lost 8 bases, V lost 3 bases, and 7 bases had no gene match. The germline V gene has CDR1 ENHRY and CDR2 SYGVKD. The CDR3 consists of 15 residues. The CDR3 region has the DNA TGTGCCATCAGTGACACCGGGACAGGGGTCGATGAGCAGTTCTTC. It encodes CAISDTGTGVDEQFF.

This clone has only a few counts. CDR3 residues: CASSQDSGSGANVLTF. CDR3 in DNA: TGTGCCAGCAGCCAAGATTCGGGCTCTGGGGCCAACGTCCTGACTTTC. V usage is TRBV3-1 (or the pseudogene TRBV3-2) and J usage is TRBJ2-6; D is undetermined. V was trimmed by 0 bases and J by 0 bases, leaving 6 bases between them. The V gene's germline CDR1 is LGHDT and CDR2 YNNKEL (reference sequence). The CDR3 has 16 amino acids.

The rearrangement uses TRBV2 and TRBJ2-4, with 12 bases fitting TRBD2. The CDR3 is 16 residues long. The germline V gene has CDR1 SNHLY and CDR2 FYNNEI. Germline trimming cut 6 bases from V and 9 bases from J; bases unmatched to any gene: 12. CDR3 sequence reads: CASSAHLAGGLIIQYF. The CDR3 nucleotides are TGTGCCAGCAGCGCCCACCTAGCGGGAGGGCTTATCATTCAGTACTTC. Looking up the rest from reference TRBV2 and TRBJ2-4 gives the full variable domain: EPEVTQTPSHQVTQMGQEVILRCVPISNHLYFYWYRQILGQKVEFLVSFYNNEISEKSEIFDDQFSVERPDGSNFTLKIRSTKLEDSAMYFCASSAHLAGGLIIQYFGAGTRLSVL.

This chain uses TRBV7-9 with TRBJ1-1; 10 bases map to TRBD1. The CDR3 has 15 residues. Germline V gene sequence: CDR1 SEHNR, CDR2 FQNEAQ (reference sequence). V trimming: 4 bases; J trimming: 4 bases; junction bases outside the gene matches: 6. The CDR3 DNA reads as TGTGCCAGCAGCTGGGACAGGGGTTCGGGCACTGAAGCTTTCTTT. Translation: CASSWDRGSGTEAFF. Full variable domain (outside the CDR3, taken from reference TRBV7-9 and TRBJ1-1): DTGVSQNPRHKITKRGQNVTFRCDPISEHNRLYWYRQTLGQGPEFLTYFQNEAQLEKSRLLSDRFSAERPKGSFSTLEIQRTEQGDSAMYLCASSWDRGSGTEAFFGQGTRLTVV.

The chain recombines TRBV18 with TRBJ1-2; perhaps TRBD1 as D (6 bases). V lost 3 bases to trimming and J lost 7 bases, with 15 bases between them. Germline CDR1 reads KGHSH; CDR2 reads LQKENI. This CDR3 contains 14 residues. CDR3 sequence: CASSPVPKQGGYTF. CDR3 nucleotide sequence: TGTGCCAGCTCACCTGTACCTAAACAGGGTGGCTACACCTTC.

The rearrangement uses TRBV20-1 and TRBJ1-1; 11 bases fit TRBD1. Germline values: CDR1 DFQATT, CDR2 SNEGSKA (reference sequence). CDR3 length: 12 residues. V trimming: 3 bases; J trimming: 10 bases; junction bases outside the gene matches: 4. As DNA, the CDR3 is TGCAGTGCTAGTAAGGACAGGGGGCTAGCTTTCTTT. Protein product: CSASKDRGLAFF.

The chain uses TRBV15 and TRBJ2-1; unclear D gene. The CDR3 runs to 14 residues. CDR1 is LNHNV, CDR2 YYDKDF, per germline (reference sequence). V was shortened by 3 bases and J by 7 bases, with 13 bases between the two germline ends. The DNA for the CDR3 is TGTGCCACCAGCAGGGCCGACCTTGGGAATGAGCAGTTCTTC. Translating it yields CATSRADLGNEQFF.

The V call is TRBV21-1, the J call TRBJ2-1; the D call in the table, TRBD1, was not verified against the DNA. TRBV21-1 is assigned pseudogene status. The CDR3 is 17 residues long. Here the CDR3 reads CASSKAPRGTVGNEQFF. In DNA form, the CDR3 reads TGTGCCAGCAGCAAAGCCCCACGGGGGACAGTAGGGAATGAGCAGTTCTTC.

The chain joins TRBV12-3 or TRBV12-4 to TRBJ1-1, with D possibly being TRBD1 (6 bases). The CDR3 has 13 residues. The V and J ends lost 1 base and 5 bases respectively, with 8 bases between them. The CDR3 DNA is TGTGCCAGCAGTTTAGAGGGGGGAACTGAAGCTTTCTTT. This codes for CASSLEGGTEAFF.

The V call is TRBV11-2, the J call TRBJ2-7; 7 bases are a match to TRBD1. V was pared by 4 bases and J by 0 bases, with 9 bases of the junction left unmatched. There are 16 residues in the CDR3. Germline CDR1 reads SGHAT; CDR2 reads FQNNGV. The CDR3 loop is CASSSGQETGSYEQYF. The CDR3 DNA follows: TGTGCCAGCAGCTCCGGACAGGAGACTGGCTCCTACGAGCAGTACTTC.

As for this clone: The sample contains more than one DNA sequence encoding this CDR3. The chain links TRBV6-5 to TRBJ2-2; the D is unclear. CDR1 MNHEY and CDR2 SVGAGI come from the germline V gene. V lost 0 bases to trimming and J lost 6 bases, with 5 bases between them. The CDR3 is 13 amino acids. The CDR3, as DNA: TGTGCCAGCAGTTACTCTCGGTCCGGGGAGCTGTTTTTT. Translating gives CASSYSRSGELFF.

This chain connects TRBV5-1 to TRBJ1-1, with TRBD1 as a possible D gene (5 bases). V lost 1 base, J lost 0 bases, and 22 bases lay in between. CDR1 SGHRS and CDR2 YFSETQ come from the germline V gene. CDR3 size: 19 residues. The DNA for the CDR3 is TGCGCCAGCAGCTTGTTCTACCCTGATTCTTTGGGGGTGAACACTGAAGCTTTCTTT. It encodes CASSLFYPDSLGVNTEAFF.

The gene calls are TRBV9 and TRBJ1-1; 9 nucleotides align to TRBD1. The CDR3 runs 14 residues. V shed 4 bases, J shed 3 bases, and the junction held 4 bases outside the gene matches. Germline CDR1 is SGDLS and CDR2 is YYNGEE. The CDR3 DNA reads as TGTGCCAGCAGCTCGACAGGGGGGGACACTGAAGCTTTCTTT. Protein sequence: CASSSTGGDTEAFF.

The chain carries TRBV19 and TRBJ1-5, with TRBD1 matching over 7 bases. J gave up 6 bases and V 1 base, and 3 bases lay outside the gene matches. The germline V gene has CDR1 LNHDA and CDR2 SQIVND (reference sequence). The CDR3 runs to 14 residues. The CDR3 protein is CASSIARGRQPQHF. Here the CDR3 DNA reads TGTGCCAGTAGTATAGCGAGGGGGCGTCAGCCCCAGCATTTT.

V and J are TRBV4-1 and TRBJ2-3; tentative D call: TRBD2 (6 bases). Germline lookup yields CDR1 MGHRA and CDR2 YSYEKL. The CDR3 consists of 16 residues. Trimming removed 1 base at V and 4 bases at J, with 15 bases between. Written as DNA, the CDR3 is TGCGCCAGCAGCCAAGTGGTTGCGGGGCTGGCAGATACGCAGTATTTT. As protein: CASSQVVAGLADTQYF.

The CDR3 region is CSVEGNSGNTIYF. Written as DNA, the CDR3 is TGCAGCGTTGAAGGTAATTCTGGAAACACCATATATTTT. The chain joins TRBV29-1 to TRBJ1-3; D call uncertain. V dropped 1 base and J dropped 1 base, with 5 bases sitting between them. The germline V gene has CDR1 SQVTM and CDR2 ANQGSEA. This CDR3 has 13 amino acids.

The CDR3 sequence is CASSIRTSGTGELFF. The CDR3 bases are TGTGCCAGTAGTATAAGGACTAGCGGCACCGGGGAGCTGTTTTTT. The J gene is TRBJ2-2, the V gene TRBV19; TRBD2 agrees at 10 bases. The CDR3 is 15 residues long. The germline V gene encodes CDR1 LNHDA and CDR2 SQIVND (reference sequence). V trimming: 2 bases; J trimming: 4 bases; junction bases outside the gene matches: 1.

This chain links TRBV28 with TRBJ2-3; 12 nucleotides align to TRBD2. Per germline, CDR1 MDHEN and CDR2 SYDVKM. CDR3 length equals 17 residues. Trimming cost V 8 bases and J 0 bases; bases outside gene matches: 9. CDR3 residues: CASETSGGRGSTDTQYF. CDR3 in DNA: TGTGCCAGCGAGACTAGCGGGGGCAGAGGGAGCACAGATACGCAGTATTTT.

The chain employs TRBV27 and TRBJ1-4, with TRBD1 matching over 7 bases. V trimming: 7 bases; J trimming: 9 bases; junction bases outside the gene matches: 20. This CDR3 has 17 amino acids. Germline values: CDR1 MNHEY, CDR2 SMNVEV (reference sequence). CDR3: CASTQGGSGVIGKKLFF. CDR3 in DNA: TGTGCCAGCACTCAGGGGGGCTCGGGGGTGATCGGTAAAAAACTGTTTTTT. The full variable domain, its missing parts supplied by reference TRBV27 and TRBJ1-4, is EAQVTQNPRYLITVTGKKLTVTCSQNMNHEYMSWYRQDPGLGLRQIYYSMNVEVTDKGDVPEGYKVSRKEKRNFPLILESPSPNQTSLYFCASTQGGSGVIGKKLFFGSGTQLSVL.

The genes are TRBV6-5 and TRBJ2-7, with TRBD2 identical over 7 bases. The CDR3 contains 14 residues. Germline V gene data show CDR1 as MNHEY and CDR2 as SVGAGI. The J segment lost 3 bases and the V segment lost 7 bases, leaving 9 bases of the junction unmatched. The CDR3 nucleotides read TGTGCCAGCACTTGGCTAGCGGCTAGCTACGAGCAGTACTTC. Its translation: CASTWLAASYEQYF.

This rearrangement joins TRBV18 to TRBJ2-3; D ambiguous. This CDR3 region has 15 residues. Germline V gene data show CDR1 as KGHSH and CDR2 as LQKENI. The V and J ends lost 3 bases and 2 bases respectively, with 12 bases between them. CDR3 residues: CASSPQRLVTDTQYF. In DNA, the CDR3 is TGTGCCAGCTCACCCCAACGCCTCGTCACAGATACGCAGTATTTT.

The rearrangement joins TRBV4-2 to TRBJ2-1; 8 nucleotides line up with TRBD2. Germline CDR1 reads LGHNA; CDR2 reads YNFKEQ. The CDR3 totals 17 residues. Losses at the gene ends were 1 base for V and 2 bases for J; bases not matched to a gene: 7. CDR3 in DNA: TGTGCCAGCAGCCAAGTCGACGGGAGGGAGGCCTACAATGAGCAGTTCTTC. Its protein is CASSQVDGREAYNEQFF.

The chain couples TRBV19 to TRBJ1-2, with D maybe TRBD1 (6 bases). The CDR3 loop spans 17 amino acids. The V end lost 5 bases, the J end lost 4 bases, and 23 bases lay between the germline ends. Germline CDR1 LNHDA, CDR2 SQIVND (reference sequence). The CDR3 here is CASSAPSWGRGAYGYTF. The CDR3 bases are TGTGCCAGTAGTGCACCTTCATGGGGGAGGGGGGCCTATGGCTACACCTTC.

The chain recombines TRBV7-9 with TRBJ2-5, with D tentatively TRBD1 or TRBD2 (5 bases each). Germline lookup yields CDR1 SEHNR and CDR2 FQNEAQ (reference sequence). V was clipped by 5 bases and J by 2 bases, with 15 bases between them. The CDR3 sequence is 15 residues long. The CDR3 loop reads CASSPMTGRQETQYF. The CDR3 bases are TGTGCCAGCAGCCCGATGACGGGGCGGCAAGAGACCCAGTACTTC. Supplemented by reference TRBV7-9 and TRBJ2-5, the full variable domain reads DTGVSQNPRHKITKRGQNVTFRCDPISEHNRLYWYRQTLGQGPEFLTYFQNEAQLEKSRLLSDRFSAERPKGSFSTLEIQRTEQGDSAMYLCASSPMTGRQETQYFGPGTRLLVL.